Detailed here is one TCR beta chain. Data came from immunoSEQ multiplex PCR; TCRdb stores just in-frame clones and leaves some out. The table records tens of thousands of clones, approximately 91% of them present only once. The V gene's germline CDR1 is MNHEY and CDR2 SMNVEV (reference sequence). This CDR3 region has 16 residues. V lost 0 bases to trimming and J lost 0 bases, with 12 bases between them. This record belongs to a study of T cell changes during pregnancy in multiple sclerosis. The clonotype was recovered from a female donor with multiple sclerosis, enrolled in a pregnancy study. Source: CD8+ T cells from peripheral blood mononuclear cells, taken in the third trimester of pregnancy. The chain joins TRBV27 to TRBJ2-7; perhaps TRBD1 as D (5 bases). The CDR3 DNA is TGTGCCAGCAGTTTATCCCCGGACACAAGCTCCTACGAGCAGTACTTC. It is translated as CASSLSPDTSSYEQYF.